This entry features one T cell receptor beta chain sequence. The data originate from a study of blood T cell repertoires in COVID-19. Study information: Samples taken during acute and convalescent COVID-19 were collected in the United States, Italy and Spain. T cells, B-cell-depleted T cells, or PBMCs provided the cDNA or gDNA that served as material.

How the authors handled the data: Quantification of nucleated cells was approximated via reference gene primer amplification. The assay was immunoSEQ multiplex PCR, and TCRdb's table has in-frame clones only and misses some. The V and J calls and clone size were taken over from that table, and D and trimming were inferred from the DNA. This sample has hundreds of thousands of clones; about 89% occur once, and the top ten carry roughly 2%. The Seattle patients, enrolled during active infection, were followed longitudinally. V shed 0 bases and J shed 0 bases, with 7 bases lying between them. Germline V gene sequence: CDR1 SGHRS, CDR2 YFSETQ. CDR3 size: 15 residues.

This TCR came from a woman aged 60-70 years with COVID-19, enrolled during active disease. The source material was peripheral blood. This chain uses TRBV5-1 with TRBJ1-3; perhaps TRBD1 as D (5 bases). CDR3 sequence: CASSLDRPSGNTIYF. In DNA, the CDR3 is TGCGCCAGCAGCTTGGACAGGCCCTCTGGAAACACCATATATTTT.